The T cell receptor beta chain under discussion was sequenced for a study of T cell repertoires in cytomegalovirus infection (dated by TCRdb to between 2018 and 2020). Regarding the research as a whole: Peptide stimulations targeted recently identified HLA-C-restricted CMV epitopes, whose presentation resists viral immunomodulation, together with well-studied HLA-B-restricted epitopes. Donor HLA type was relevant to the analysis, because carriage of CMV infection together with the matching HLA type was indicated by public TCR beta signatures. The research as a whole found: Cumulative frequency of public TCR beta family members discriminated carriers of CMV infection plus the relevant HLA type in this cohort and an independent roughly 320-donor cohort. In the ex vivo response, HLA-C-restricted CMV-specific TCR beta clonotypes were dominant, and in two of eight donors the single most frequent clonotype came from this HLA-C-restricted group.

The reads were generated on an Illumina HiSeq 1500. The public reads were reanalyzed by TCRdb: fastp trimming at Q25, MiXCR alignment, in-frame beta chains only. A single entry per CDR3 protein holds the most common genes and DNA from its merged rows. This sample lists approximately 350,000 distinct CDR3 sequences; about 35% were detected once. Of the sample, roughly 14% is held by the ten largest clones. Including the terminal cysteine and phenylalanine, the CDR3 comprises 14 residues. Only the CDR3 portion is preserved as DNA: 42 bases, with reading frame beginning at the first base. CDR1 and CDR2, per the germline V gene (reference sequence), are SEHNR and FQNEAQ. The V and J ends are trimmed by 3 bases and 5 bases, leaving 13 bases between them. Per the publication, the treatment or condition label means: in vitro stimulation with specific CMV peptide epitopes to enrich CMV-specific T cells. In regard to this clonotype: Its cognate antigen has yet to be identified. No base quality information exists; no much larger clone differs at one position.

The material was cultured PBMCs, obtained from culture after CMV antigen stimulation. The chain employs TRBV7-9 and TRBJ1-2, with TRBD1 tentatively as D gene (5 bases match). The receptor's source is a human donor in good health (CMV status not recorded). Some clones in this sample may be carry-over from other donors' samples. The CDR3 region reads CASSFGTLSYGYTF. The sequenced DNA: TGTGCCAGCAGCTTCGGGACTCTTTCTTATGGCTACACCTTC.